The 15 T cell receptor beta chains below come from one sample, sequenced in a study of HIV-infected children after antiretroviral therapy interruption. RNA-based 3' RACE libraries used unique molecular identifiers. Each CDR3 protein is one row after TCRdb ran MiXCR on the 3' RACE reads. The profile shows some 16,000 distinct CDR3 sequences, nearly 3.5% of them singletons. As to treatment: PENTA 11 planned treatment interruption arm or continuous ART arm. This material consisted of CD45RA+ CD4+ T cells from PBMCs, taken from a donor given antiretroviral therapy, either interrupted or continuous. Subset noted: naive CD4+ CD45RA+ CD45RO- T cells. The receptors shown here come from a child aged 2 to 17 with HIV.

This clonotype has at least ten counts. The chain has TRBV3-1 and TRBJ2-1, with 8 bases aligning to TRBD2. J lost 4 bases, V lost 1 base, and 6 bases had no gene match. This CDR3 has 16 amino acids. The germline V gene has CDR1 LGHDT and CDR2 YNNKEL (reference sequence). The CDR3 loop is CASSQVGGAGYNEQFF. The CDR3 region has the DNA TGTGCCAGCAGCCAAGTCGGGGGGGCAGGGTACAATGAGCAGTTCTTC.

The gene calls are TRBV7-2 and TRBJ1-1, with TRBD1 identical over 7 bases. V gave up 9 bases and J gave up 5 bases; unmatched junction bases: 3. The CDR3 length is 11 residues. CDR1 is SGHTA, CDR2 FQGNSA, per germline. The CDR3 nucleotides are TGTGCCAGATTACAGGGGACTGAAGCTTTCTTT. Its protein product is CARLQGTEAFF. Combining the CDR3 with reference TRBV7-2 and TRBJ1-1 gives the whole variable domain GAGVSQSPSNKVTEKGKDVELRCDPISGHTALYWYRQSLGQGLEFLIYFQGNSAPDKSGLPSDRFSAERTGGSVSTLTIQRTQQEDSAVYLCARLQGTEAFFGQGTRLTVV.

A note on this clonotype: This may be a read error: a much more frequent sequence differs by one nucleotide. The rearrangement joins TRBV28 to TRBJ2-7; a weak D match, TRBD1 (6 bases). The CDR3 runs 13 residues. Germline assignment: CDR1 MDHEN and CDR2 SYDVKM. Trimming cost V 4 bases and J 3 bases, with 10 bases left between them. CDR3 in amino acids: CASSSNRVYEQYF. CDR3 in DNA: TGTGCCAGCAGTTCAAACAGGGTCTACGAGCAGTACTTC. Drawing the rest from reference TRBV28 and TRBJ2-7, the complete variable domain is DVKVTQSSRYLVKRTGEKVFLECVQDMDHENMFWYRQDPGLGLRLIYFSYDVKMKEKGDIPEGYSVSREKKERFSLILESASTNQTSMYLCASSSNRVYEQYFGPGTRLTVT.

At least ten counts were recorded for this clonotype. This sequence joins TRBV2 and TRBJ2-1, with unresolved D. The V and J ends lost 0 bases and 5 bases respectively, with 8 bases between them. CDR1 SNHLY and CDR2 FYNNEI come from the germline V gene. The CDR3 has 14 amino acids. CDR3 bases: TGTGCCAGCAGTGAAGCGGCGCCGAACAATGAGCAGTTCTTC. This encodes CASSEAAPNNEQFF.

This clonotype was observed at least ten times. This chain uses TRBV29-1 with TRBJ1-1; D gene ambiguous. Trimming took off 6 bases at V and 2 bases at J, with 13 bases between the two ends. From germline, CDR1 is SQVTM and CDR2 ANQGSEA. The CDR3 is 13 residues long. CDR3: CSVLRQTNTEAFF. The CDR3 coding sequence is TGCAGCGTCCTTCGACAAACTAACACTGAAGCTTTCTTT.

This clonotype was seen ten or more times. V gene TRBV9 combines with J gene TRBJ1-2, with D tentatively TRBD1 (6 bases). The CDR3 totals 14 residues. Germline CDR1 reads SGDLS; CDR2 reads YYNGEE. V shed 5 bases and J shed 3 bases, with 14 bases lying between them. Written as DNA, the CDR3 is TGTGCCAGCAGTCGCGGGGGCCAGGACTATGGCTACACCTTC. Encoded protein: CASSRGGQDYGYTF.

This clonotype was found many times. V gene TRBV20-1 combines with J gene TRBJ2-1; either TRBD1 or TRBD2 may fit D (5 bases each). The V end was cut by 6 bases, the J end by 2 bases, with 17 bases between. CDR1 is DFQATT and CDR2 is SNEGSKA in the germline V gene (reference sequence). The CDR3 extends over 15 amino acids. For the CDR3, the DNA is TGCAGTGCCGCCGCGGCAGGGAGCACCTACAATGAGCAGTTCTTC. This encodes CSAAAAGSTYNEQFF.

This clonotype appeared many times. The chain employs TRBV12-3 or TRBV12-4 and TRBJ2-6, with 8 bases fitting TRBD1. The length of the CDR3 is 14 residues. J was trimmed by 8 bases and V by 4 bases; bases with no gene match: 4. In DNA, the CDR3 is TGTGCCAGCAGTTCCCTCAGGGGGCCCAACGTCCTGACTTTC. Its protein product is CASSSLRGPNVLTF.

This clonotype occurred many times. The chain carries TRBV19 and TRBJ2-4; 7 bases fit TRBD1. The CDR3 runs to 16 residues. V gave up 7 bases and J gave up 2 bases; unmatched junction bases: 11. Germline V CDR1 and CDR2: LNHDA, SQIVND (reference sequence). The CDR3 is CASTLEGGGSKNIQYF. Written as DNA, the CDR3 is TGTGCCAGTACCCTAGAAGGGGGCGGGTCCAAAAACATTCAGTACTTC.

This clonotype was recorded many times. This chain uses TRBV5-1 with TRBJ2-5; D unclear. Germline V gene sequence: CDR1 SGHRS, CDR2 YFSETQ. CDR3 length: 15 amino acids. The germline V and J ends were trimmed by 1 base and 0 bases, with 10 bases remaining between them. As DNA, the CDR3 is TGCGCCAGCAGCTTGAGCAATTCGTACCAAGAGACCCAGTACTTC. Encoded protein: CASSLSNSYQETQYF.

This clonotype was recorded at least ten times. At one of its ends the junction is not consistent with the germline gene, which may arise from a read error. The rearrangement joins TRBV27 to TRBJ2-7; D remains ambiguous. Germline CDR1 reads MNHEY; CDR2 reads SMNVEV (reference sequence). The length of the CDR3 is 13 residues. In DNA, the CDR3 is TGTGTCAGCGAGAAGGGTCGGTACCACGAGCAGTACTTC. Its protein product is CVSEKGRYHEQYF.

This clonotype qualifies as medium-sized (0.01 to 0.1%). CDR3 loop: CASSSGGTRVGTEAFF. The CDR3 bases are TGTGCCAGCAGCTCGGGCGGAACGAGGGTAGGAACTGAAGCTTTCTTT. The chain recombines TRBV7-3 with TRBJ1-1; D remains unclear. Germline loops: CDR1 SGHTA, CDR2 FQGTGA. The CDR3 consists of 16 residues. The V end was cut by 4 bases, the J end by 5 bases, with 20 bases between.

This rearrangement joins TRBV27 to TRBJ2-1; TRBD2 agrees at 8 bases. Losses at the gene ends were 6 bases for V and 3 bases for J; bases not matched to a gene: 7. This CDR3 has 15 amino acids. Germline V gives CDR1 MNHEY, CDR2 SMNVEV (reference sequence). CDR3 sequence: CASSRAGAHYNEQFF. CDR3 bases: TGTGCCAGCAGCAGAGCGGGGGCCCACTACAATGAGCAGTTCTTC.

This clonotype was counted ten times or more. This chain connects TRBV2 to TRBJ1-5; TRBD1 aligns across 7 bases. Germline loops: CDR1 SNHLY, CDR2 FYNNEI. V lost 8 bases to trimming and J lost 1 base; unmatched junction nucleotides: 8. CDR3 size: 15 residues. CDR3: CASGTTGVSNQPQHF. CDR3 bases: TGTGCCAGCGGTACTACAGGGGTAAGCAATCAGCCCCAGCATTTT.

This clonotype came up many times. The chain couples TRBV5-4 to TRBJ1-1; D not certain. Germline assignment: CDR1 SGHNT and CDR2 YYREEE (reference sequence). The CDR3 covers 13 residues. Trimming stripped 2 bases from V and 1 base from J, with 6 bases between. The CDR3 bases are TGTGCCAGCAGCTTTCTAGCGAACACTGAAGCTTTCTTT. Translating gives CASSFLANTEAFF.